These 22 T cell receptor beta chains came from one sample sequenced in a study of blood T cells in healthy people across ages (dated by TCRdb to the mid-2010s). The method was 5' RACE. The instrument was an Illumina HiSeq 2500. A second PCR of about 6 to 11 cycles was run with a J-beta primer mix and a sample-barcoded 5' primer. TCRdb took the public reads, trimmed them with fastp at Q25, ran MiXCR for clone calling and kept in-frame beta chains. Entries that share a CDR3 protein sequence are merged under the most common genes and DNA. Across this sample there are around 900,000 distinct CDR3 sequences, with more than 25% seen only once. Roughly a sixth of the sample belongs to the ten largest clones. The material sequenced was blood. These TCRs come from an elderly woman in good health.

V and J are TRBV24-1 and TRBJ2-5; the match to TRBD1 covers 10 bases. This CDR3 is built from 16 residues. Trimming took 4 bases from V and 5 from J; bases not matched to a gene: 9. The V gene's germline CDR1 is KGHDR and CDR2 SFDVKD. CDR3 residues: CATSELTGGRKETQYF. Here the CDR3 DNA reads TGTGCCACCAGTGAATTGACAGGGGGCAGAAAGGAGACCCAGTACTTC.

V usage is TRBV29-1 and J usage is TRBJ1-2; the D gene is possibly TRBD1 (5 bases). V gave up 0 bases and J gave up 4 bases, with 12 bases separating them. Germline CDR1 is SQVTM and CDR2 is ANQGSEA. The CDR3 sequence is 14 residues long. DNA for the CDR3: TGCAGCGTTGAAGATAGGGGACGTTCCTATGGCTACACCTTC. Translating gives CSVEDRGRSYGYTF.

This rearrangement joins TRBV5-5 to TRBJ2-7, with 10 bases matching TRBD2. Germline CDR1 and CDR2: SGHKS and YYEKEE (reference sequence). The CDR3 is 16 amino acids. V was pared by 0 bases and J by 0 bases, with 3 bases of the junction left unmatched. CDR3 DNA: TGTGCCAGCAGCTTGGCCCCTAGCGGGAGCTCCTACGAGCAGTACTTC. As protein: CASSLAPSGSSYEQYF. Full variable domain (outside the CDR3, taken from reference TRBV5-5 and TRBJ2-7): DAGVTQSPTHLIKTRGQQVTLRCSPISGHKSVSWYQQVLGQGPQFIFQYYEKEERGRGNFPDRFSARQFPNYSSELNVNALLLGDSALYLCASSLAPSGSSYEQYFGPGTRLTVT.

A few counts support this clonotype. The chain employs TRBV14 and TRBJ2-4; D gene ambiguous. V lost 0 bases and J 5 bases, leaving 11 bases between the germline ends. The CDR3 contains 15 residues. CDR1 and CDR2 from the germline V gene are SGHDN and FVKESK. The CDR3 here is CASSQEDLVQNIQYF. In DNA, the CDR3 is TGTGCCAGCAGCCAAGAAGATCTCGTCCAAAACATTCAGTACTTC.

Details on this clonotype: A much larger clonotype is one base distant, so this may be a read error. This chain joins TRBV25-1 and TRBJ2-5; D may be TRBD1 or TRBD2 (5 bases each). The V end lost 7 bases, the J end lost 4 bases, and 19 bases lay between the germline ends. The CDR3 sequence is 15 residues long. CDR1 and CDR2 from the germline V gene are MGHDK and SYGVNS. CDR3 coding DNA: TGTGCCAGCACCCAGTTCACCGGGACCCCAGAGACCCAGTACTTC. It translates to CASTQFTGTPETQYF.

In regard to this clonotype: A much larger clone lies one base from this, so it may be a read error. This rearrangement joins TRBV20-1 to TRBJ2-7, with D possibly being TRBD1 (5 bases). CDR1 and CDR2 (germline): DFQATT, SNEGSKA (reference sequence). The V gene lost 1 base and the J gene lost 7 bases, with 17 bases spanning the gap. This CDR3 is built from 14 residues. CDR3 loop: CSARGGAGNDEQYF. CDR3 nucleotides: TGCAGTGCTAGAGGTGGGGCAGGGAACGATGAGCAGTACTTC.

In its sample, this clonotype was seen a few times. The CDR3 region has the DNA TGCAGTGCTAGGGCAGGGACGCGACGGGACCAGCCCCAGCATTTT. Translation gives CSARAGTRRDQPQHF. The V gene is TRBV20-1, the J gene TRBJ1-5; weak D call: TRBD1 (5 bases). The CDR3 has 15 residues. V lost 3 bases to trimming and J lost 7 bases, with 19 bases between them. Germline values: CDR1 DFQATT, CDR2 SNEGSKA (reference sequence).

This clonotype was seen a few times. The chain uses TRBV28 and TRBJ2-7, with a weak D call TRBD2 (6 bases). This CDR3 contains 15 residues. V was trimmed by 6 bases and J by 0 bases, leaving 15 bases between them. The germline gives CDR1 MDHEN, CDR2 SYDVKM. CDR3 in amino acids: CASRNFPGSSYEQYF. CDR3 bases: TGTGCCAGCAGGAACTTCCCCGGGAGCTCCTACGAGCAGTACTTC.

In regard to this clonotype: A junction boundary mismatches the germline segment, possibly from a read error. V usage is TRBV20-1 and J usage is TRBJ1-4; D ambiguous. The CDR3 sequence is 11 residues long. Germline CDR1 reads DFQATT; CDR2 reads SNEGSKA (reference sequence). CDR3 sequence reads: CSAQENEKRFF. DNA of the CDR3: TGCAGTGCTCAGGAAAATGAAAAACGGTTTTTT.

This clonotype was detected ten times or more. The chain uses TRBV5-1 and TRBJ1-1; 9 bases agree with TRBD1. V shed 5 bases, J shed 1 base, and the junction held 6 bases outside the gene matches. The CDR3 length is 15 residues. The germline gives CDR1 SGHRS, CDR2 YFSETQ. CDR3 sequence (DNA): TGCGCCAGCAGTACAGGGGGCGGTACGAACACTGAAGCTTTCTTT. Protein: CASSTGGGTNTEAFF. The full variable domain, with the rest looked up from reference TRBV5-1 and TRBJ1-1, is KAGVTQTPRYLIKTRGQQVTLSCSPISGHRSVSWYQQTPGQGLQFLFEYFSETQRNKGNFPGRFSGRQFSNSRSEMNVSTLELGDSALYLCASSTGGGTNTEAFFGQGTRLTVV.

This clonotype was seen at least ten times. The V gene is TRBV7-2, the J gene TRBJ1-5; D is uncertain. This CDR3 has 17 amino acids. Germline assignment: CDR1 SGHTA and CDR2 FQGNSA. Deletions cut 0 bases from V and 0 bases from J, with 12 bases between. The CDR3 nucleotides are TGTGCCAGCAGCTTAGCGGCGGCACCAACTAGCAATCAGCCCCAGCATTTT. The encoded protein is CASSLAAAPTSNQPQHF. Filled out from reference TRBV7-2 and TRBJ1-5, the complete variable domain reads GAGVSQSPSNKVTEKGKDVELRCDPISGHTALYWYRQSLGQGLEFLIYFQGNSAPDKSGLPSDRFSAERTGGSVSTLTIQRTQQEDSAVYLCASSLAAAPTSNQPQHFGDGTRLSIL.

The chain uses TRBV18 and TRBJ2-3; 8 bases agree with TRBD1. Germline CDR1 and CDR2: KGHSH and LQKENI. V shed 4 bases and J 4 bases; nucleotides not matched to a gene: 4. The CDR3 covers 14 residues. In DNA, the CDR3 is TGTGCCAGCTCACTACAGGGGGAGGCAGATACGCAGTATTTT. Amino acids: CASSLQGEADTQYF.

Comments on this clonotype: This may arise from a read error, as a much more abundant clone is one base away. The chain has TRBV9 and TRBJ2-7; no reliable D call. Germline V gene lookup returns CDR1 SGDLS and CDR2 YYNGEE. With 3 bases removed from V and 0 bases from J, the gap between germline ends came to 10 bases. This CDR3 has 14 amino acids. The CDR3 sequence is CASSAEPVSYEQYF. CDR3 nucleotides: TGTGCCAGCAGCGCCGAGCCGGTCTCCTACGAGCAGTACTTC.

CDR3 in DNA: TGTGCCAGCACCACTGGGGATCAAACCCAGCATTTT. Translation gives CASTTGDQTQHF. J is TRBJ1-5 and V is TRBV28; no definite D call. The CDR3 totals 12 residues. The V gene's germline CDR1 is MDHEN and CDR2 SYDVKM. Trimming stripped 7 bases from V and 11 bases from J, with 15 bases between.

With regard to this clonotype: The junction differs from germline at one of its ends, possibly a read error. This chain links TRBV5-1 with TRBJ2-3; 10 nucleotides align to TRBD1. Germline values: CDR1 SGHRS, CDR2 YFSETQ. The CDR3 is 14 residues long. The DNA of the CDR3 is TGCGCTAGCAGCTCGGACAGGGGGAAAGATACGCAGTATTTT. It specifies CASSSDRGKDTQYF.

At least ten counts were recorded for this clonotype. The chain uses TRBV27 and TRBJ2-1, with D possibly TRBD1 on 6 matching bases. The V gene's germline CDR1 is MNHEY and CDR2 SMNVEV (reference sequence). The CDR3 sequence is 14 residues long. With 5 bases removed from V and 0 bases from J, the gap between germline ends came to 8 bases. This chain's CDR3 is CASSTGYSYNEQFF. CDR3 bases: TGTGCCAGCAGTACAGGGTACTCCTACAATGAGCAGTTCTTC.

V usage is TRBV6-5 and J usage is TRBJ2-2; TRBD2 is a possible D gene (6 bases). Germline V CDR1 and CDR2: MNHEY, SVGAGI. V lost 6 bases to trimming and J lost 4 bases, with 12 bases between them. The CDR3 totals 14 residues. CDR3: CASREGRSTGELFF. The CDR3 bases are TGTGCCAGCAGGGAGGGACGTAGCACCGGGGAGCTGTTTTTT.

Regarding this clonotype: This may come from a read error, since a much larger clone is one base off. The rearrangement links TRBV5-1 to TRBJ2-5; 7 bases map to TRBD1. The germline CDR1 and CDR2 sequences are SGHRS and YFSETQ. Losses at the gene ends were 4 bases for V and 11 bases for J; bases not matched to a gene: 11. CDR3 length equals 13 residues. The CDR3 DNA follows: TGCGCCAGCAGCCCCGATCCCGACAGGGAGCAGTACTTC. It translates to CASSPDPDREQYF. The variable domain in full, with the rest retrieved from reference TRBV5-1 and TRBJ2-5, is KAGVTQTPRYLIKTRGQQVTLSCSPISGHRSVSWYQQTPGQGLQFLFEYFSETQRNKGNFPGRFSGRQFSNSRSEMNVSTLELGDSALYLCASSPDPDREQYFGPGTRLLVL.

With respect to this clonotype: Given a much more abundant clone one base away, this may be a read error. The chain links TRBV5-1 to TRBJ2-7; D is unclear. This CDR3 spans 12 amino acids. Trimming removed 0 bases from V and 9 bases from J, with 10 bases in between. CDR1 is SGHRS and CDR2 is YFSETQ in the germline V gene. CDR3 nucleotides: TGCGCCAGCAGCTTGGAAGTGGAAATGCAGTACTTC. Its translation: CASSLEVEMQYF. The whole variable domain, remainder taken from reference TRBV5-1 and TRBJ2-7, is KAGVTQTPRYLIKTRGQQVTLSCSPISGHRSVSWYQQTPGQGLQFLFEYFSETQRNKGNFPGRFSGRQFSNSRSEMNVSTLELGDSALYLCASSLEVEMQYFGPGTRLTVT.

There are a few counts of this clonotype. The chain has TRBV5-5 and TRBJ1-2, with 11 bases aligning to TRBD1. Looked up from germline, CDR1 is SGHKS and CDR2 is YYEKEE (reference sequence). This CDR3 region has 15 residues. The V and J ends lost 4 bases and 9 bases, in that order; junction bases with no gene match: 11. The CDR3 spells CASSGTGGGYLSYTF. The CDR3 DNA reads TGTGCCAGCAGCGGGACAGGGGGGGGATATTTGAGCTACACCTTC.

As to this clonotype: This may come from a read error, since a much larger clone is one base off. The chain couples TRBV29-1 to TRBJ2-5; 8 nucleotides match TRBD2. CDR3 length: 15 amino acids. Germline V gene lookup returns CDR1 SQVTM and CDR2 ANQGSEA. V was clipped by 6 bases and J by 11 bases; unmatched bases: 20. Here the CDR3 reads CSVPSGRGAYNEQYF. DNA of the CDR3: TGCAGCGTCCCATCAGGGCGGGGGGCCTACAATGAGCAGTACTTC. Supplemented by reference TRBV29-1 and TRBJ2-5, the full variable domain reads SAVISQKPSRDICQRGTSLTIQCQVDSQVTMMFWYRQQPGQSLTLIATANQGSEATYESGFVIDKFPISRPNLTFSTLTVSNMSPEDSSIYLCSVPSGRGAYNEQYFGPGTRLLVL.

This clonotype occurred a few times. V usage is TRBV20-1 and J usage is TRBJ1-2; D might be TRBD1 (6 bases). This CDR3 region has 12 residues. Trimming cost V 6 bases and J 2 bases, with 10 bases left between them. Germline V gene sequence: CDR1 DFQATT, CDR2 SNEGSKA (reference sequence). The chain's CDR3 is CSAHTGNYGYTF. The CDR3 DNA reads TGCAGTGCGCATACAGGGAACTATGGCTACACCTTC.